The next 17 T cell receptor beta chains were all read from a single sample in a study of siplizumab effects on memory and regulatory T cells. Produced via immunoSEQ multiplex PCR; TCRdb's table is partial and in-frame only. The sample includes over 70,000 clones, more than 80% seen only once; the top ten take around 14%. Sequencing was done on a sample of CD4+ T cells sorted from blood. Receptor source: a human donor in good health.

CDR3 in DNA: TGTGCCAGCAGGCCCTCGGGGGCAGATTATGGCTACACCTTC. Amino acids: CASRPSGADYGYTF. This chain joins TRBV6-5 and TRBJ1-2, with TRBD1 as a possible D gene (6 bases). The germline V gene encodes CDR1 MNHEY and CDR2 SVGAGI. CDR3 length: 14 amino acids. V gave up 6 bases and J gave up 5 bases, with 16 bases separating them.

The V call is TRBV11-2, the J call TRBJ1-1; no clear D gene. Germline CDR1 reads SGHAT; CDR2 reads FQNNGV. The CDR3 is 12 amino acids. Trimming took off 5 bases at V and 8 bases at J, with 12 bases between the two ends. The CDR3 DNA reads as TGTGCCAGCAGCAGGAATCTGGGGGAAGCTTTCTTT. Protein: CASSRNLGEAFF.

This chain connects TRBV5-1 to TRBJ1-2; 10 bases agree with TRBD1. V dropped 5 bases and J dropped 12; count of bases not matched to a gene: 10. Germline V gene lookup returns CDR1 SGHRS and CDR2 YFSETQ. CDR3 length: 13 amino acids. CDR3 sequence (DNA): TGCGCCAGCAGGAGTGTAGGGACAGGGGTCGACACCTTC. This codes for CASRSVGTGVDTF. Together with reference TRBV5-1 and TRBJ1-2, the CDR3 gives the full variable domain: KAGVTQTPRYLIKTRGQQVTLSCSPISGHRSVSWYQQTPGQGLQFLFEYFSETQRNKGNFPGRFSGRQFSNSRSEMNVSTLELGDSALYLCASRSVGTGVDTFGSGTRLTVV.

V usage is TRBV7-3 and J usage is TRBJ1-2, with TRBD1 identical over 12 bases. Germline V gene data show CDR1 as SGHTA and CDR2 as FQGTGA. CDR3 length: 15 residues. V shed 5 bases, J shed 5 bases, and the junction held 6 bases outside the gene matches. The chain's CDR3 is CASSPGTGGAYGYTF. As DNA, the CDR3 is TGTGCCAGCAGCCCAGGGACAGGGGGCGCGTATGGCTACACCTTC.

The chain uses TRBV9 and TRBJ2-1; D unresolved. The ends were cut back, 0 bases at V and 5 bases at J, with 6 bases in the middle. Germline-derived CDR1 and CDR2 are SGDLS and YYNGEE. The CDR3 length is 13 residues. Here the CDR3 DNA reads TGTGCCAGCAGCGTAGAGCCCGACAATGAGCAGTTCTTC. Translating gives CASSVEPDNEQFF.

This sequence joins TRBV30 and TRBJ2-7; no clear D. The V end was cut by 0 bases, the J end by 6 bases, with 18 bases between. Germline CDR1 is GTSNPN and CDR2 is SVGIG (reference sequence). This CDR3 has 15 residues. The CDR3 loop reads CAWSVRRAAWGEQYF. In nucleotides, the CDR3 is TGTGCCTGGAGTGTTCGTCGGGCAGCGTGGGGCGAGCAGTACTTC. Filled out from reference TRBV30 and TRBJ2-7, the complete variable domain reads SQTIHQWPATLVQPVGSPLSLECTVEGTSNPNLYWYRQAAGRGLQLLFYSVGIGQISSEVPQNLSASRPQDRQFILSSKKLLLSDSGFYLCAWSVRRAAWGEQYFGPGTRLTVT.

The chain couples TRBV28 to TRBJ1-1, with 7 bases fitting TRBD1. The CDR3 loop spans 15 amino acids. J was trimmed by 3 bases and V by 0 bases; bases with no gene match: 4. Germline lookup yields CDR1 MDHEN and CDR2 SYDVKM. The CDR3 region has the DNA TGTGCCAGCAGTTTATGGAGGGGGCGAGACACTGAAGCTTTCTTT. This translates into CASSLWRGRDTEAFF. Full variable domain (outside the CDR3, taken from reference TRBV28 and TRBJ1-1): DVKVTQSSRYLVKRTGEKVFLECVQDMDHENMFWYRQDPGLGLRLIYFSYDVKMKEKGDIPEGYSVSREKKERFSLILESASTNQTSMYLCASSLWRGRDTEAFFGQGTRLTVV.

The chain employs TRBV7-8 and TRBJ1-1; D possibly corresponds to TRBD1 (6 bases). The CDR3 runs 16 residues. Germline loops: CDR1 SGHVS, CDR2 FQNEAQ. The V gene lost 4 bases and the J gene lost 1 base, with 16 bases spanning the gap. The CDR3 DNA follows: TGTGCCAGCAGCTCTGATAGGGGGGCGGGGAACACTGAAGCTTTCTTT. Its translation is CASSSDRGAGNTEAFF.

The chain uses TRBV18 and TRBJ2-2; 10 nucleotides align to TRBD2. Germline V gives CDR1 KGHSH, CDR2 LQKENI. The junction had 3 bases not matched to a gene; V was cut back by 1 base and J by 4 bases. The CDR3 has 16 amino acids. DNA for the CDR3: TGTGCCAGCTCACCACGTGGACTAGCGGTCACCGGGGAGCTGTTTTTT. It yields the protein CASSPRGLAVTGELFF.

This chain connects TRBV5-4 to TRBJ2-5; D is unresolved. Trimming left V 7 bases short and J 0 bases short, with 13 bases between. Per germline, CDR1 SGHNT and CDR2 YYREEE (reference sequence). The CDR3 totals 14 residues. CDR3 sequence reads: CASGRAEYQETQYF. For the CDR3, the DNA is TGTGCCAGCGGGCGCGCAGAGTACCAAGAGACCCAGTACTTC.

The chain links TRBV19 to TRBJ1-1; D call uncertain. In germline, CDR1 is LNHDA, CDR2 SQIVND (reference sequence). The CDR3 sequence is 15 residues long. V was trimmed by 6 bases and J by 0 bases, leaving 14 bases between them. The CDR3 loop is CASRPESGMNTEAFF. CDR3 bases: TGTGCCAGTAGGCCGGAAAGCGGCATGAACACTGAAGCTTTCTTT.

The V and J genes are TRBV5-1 and TRBJ2-4; D possibly corresponds to TRBD1 (6 bases). Per the germline V gene, CDR1 is SGHRS and CDR2 is YFSETQ. Trimming shortened V by 5 bases and J by 9 bases, and 15 bases separated the two germline ends. The CDR3 has 13 residues. The CDR3 nucleotides are TGCGCCAGCAGTCGGGCAGGGGAAGGCATTCAGTACTTC. It yields the protein CASSRAGEGIQYF.

The V gene is TRBV9, the J gene TRBJ1-3; D not certain. Trimming removed 5 bases at V and 0 bases at J, with 15 bases between. The CDR3 is 16 amino acids. Germline lookup yields CDR1 SGDLS and CDR2 YYNGEE. Here the CDR3 DNA reads TGTGCCAGCAGTCCCCCCGGAGGGTCCTCTGGAAACACCATATATTTT. Translated: CASSPPGGSSGNTIYF.

The chain uses TRBV6-5 and TRBJ1-1; D may be TRBD1 (5 bases). With 4 bases removed from V and 4 bases from J, the gap between germline ends came to 13 bases. In germline, CDR1 is MNHEY, CDR2 SVGAGI. This CDR3 comprises 14 residues. As DNA, the CDR3 is TGTGCCAGCAGTTCCCAGGCAGGGTCCACTGAAGCTTTCTTT. This codes for CASSSQAGSTEAFF.

This chain uses TRBV10-3 with TRBJ2-1; 9 bases are a match to TRBD2. Germline V lookup: CDR1 ENHRY, CDR2 SYGVKD. The CDR3 covers 16 residues. Trimming took 5 bases from V and 6 from J; bases not matched to a gene: 11. The CDR3 loop reads CAISREGGRAINEQFF. The DNA for the CDR3 is TGTGCCATCAGTCGAGAAGGCGGGAGGGCCATCAATGAGCAGTTCTTC.

The chain is built from TRBV6-5 and TRBJ2-7; a possible D gene is TRBD1 (6 bases). The CDR3 has 14 residues. V was trimmed by 6 bases and J by 3 bases, leaving 15 bases between them. Germline V CDR1 and CDR2: MNHEY, SVGAGI. The CDR3 protein is CASSRDRTHYEQYF. CDR3 bases: TGTGCCAGCAGCCGAGACAGGACACACTACGAGCAGTACTTC.

CDR3 in DNA: TGTGCCAGCAGCAGAACTAGTACCGGGGAGCTGTTTTTT. Translating gives CASSRTSTGELFF. The chain carries TRBV2 and TRBJ2-2; maybe TRBD2 (5 bases). This CDR3 has 13 residues. Germline CDR1 SNHLY, CDR2 FYNNEI. Trimming pared 6 bases from V and 5 bases from J, leaving 10 bases between.